This TCR beta chain was sequenced for a study of blood T cell repertoires in COVID-19. Overall study: Material from acute and convalescent COVID-19 was sourced from the United States, Italy and Spain. Sources were T cells, B-cell-depleted T cells, or PBMCs; the material itself was cDNA or gDNA.

In the study's own analysis: For nucleated cells, counts were estimated from reference gene primer amplification. The method was immunoSEQ multiplex PCR; TCRdb's version includes in-frame clones alone and lacks a portion of them. V, J and clone size are those of that table, while D and trimming were read from the DNA. The table has about 70,000 clones, 70% to 90% seen once. V was clipped by 10 bases and J by 4 bases; unmatched bases: 12. The CDR3 runs 15 residues. Germline CDR1 is MNHEY and CDR2 is SVGAGI. A Seattle source enrolled patients during active infection and followed them longitudinally. The rearrangement joins TRBV6-5 to TRBJ2-2; 7 bases are a match to TRBD2. The sequence was collected from a man aged 35 to 55 with COVID-19, enrolled during active disease. What was sequenced was peripheral blood. In DNA form, the CDR3 reads TGTGCCACCACGAATCACGGGGGGTCCACCGGGGAGCTGTTTTTT. This codes for CATTNHGGSTGELFF.